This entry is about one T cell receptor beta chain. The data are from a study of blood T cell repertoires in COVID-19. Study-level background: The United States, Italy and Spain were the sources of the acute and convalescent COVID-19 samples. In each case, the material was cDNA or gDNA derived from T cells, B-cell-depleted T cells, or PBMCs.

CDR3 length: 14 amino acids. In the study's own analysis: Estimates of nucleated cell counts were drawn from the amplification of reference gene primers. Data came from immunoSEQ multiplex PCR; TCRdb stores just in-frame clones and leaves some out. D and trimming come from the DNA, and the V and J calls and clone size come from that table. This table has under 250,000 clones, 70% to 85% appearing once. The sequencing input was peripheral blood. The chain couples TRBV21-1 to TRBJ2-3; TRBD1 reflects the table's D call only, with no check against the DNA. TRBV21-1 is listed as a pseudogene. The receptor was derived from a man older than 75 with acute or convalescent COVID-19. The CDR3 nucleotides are TGTGCCAGCAGAGGGGGACAGGACACAGATACGCAGTATTTT. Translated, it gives CASRGGQDTDTQYF.